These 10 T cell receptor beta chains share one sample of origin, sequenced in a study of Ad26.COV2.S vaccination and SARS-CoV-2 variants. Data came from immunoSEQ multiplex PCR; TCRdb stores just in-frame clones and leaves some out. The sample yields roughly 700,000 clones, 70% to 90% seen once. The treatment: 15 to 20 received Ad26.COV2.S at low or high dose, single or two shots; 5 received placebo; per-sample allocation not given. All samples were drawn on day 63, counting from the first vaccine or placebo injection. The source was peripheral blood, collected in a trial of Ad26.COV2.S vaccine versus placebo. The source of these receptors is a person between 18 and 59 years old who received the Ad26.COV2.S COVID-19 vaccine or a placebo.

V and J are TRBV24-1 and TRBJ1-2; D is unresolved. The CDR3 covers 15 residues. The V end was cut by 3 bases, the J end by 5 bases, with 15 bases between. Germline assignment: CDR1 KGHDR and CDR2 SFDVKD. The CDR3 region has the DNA TGTGCCACCAGTGATGGGCCCGGGCCCAGATATGGCTACACCTTC. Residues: CATSDGPGPRYGYTF.

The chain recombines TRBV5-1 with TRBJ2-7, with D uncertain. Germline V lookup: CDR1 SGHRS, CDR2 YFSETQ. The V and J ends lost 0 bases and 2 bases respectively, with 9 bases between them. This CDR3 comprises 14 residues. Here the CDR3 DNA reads TGCGCCAGCAGCTTGGAGGGCATGACCTACGAGCAGTACTTC. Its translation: CASSLEGMTYEQYF.

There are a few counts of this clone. The CDR3 loop reads CASSNSYEQYF. In DNA form, the CDR3 reads TGTGCCAGCAGCAACTCCTACGAGCAGTACTTC. The rearrangement joins TRBV5-6 to TRBJ2-7; D call uncertain. V was pared by 4 bases and J by 0 bases, with 2 bases between. The CDR3 loop spans 11 amino acids. Germline values: CDR1 SGHDT, CDR2 YYEEEE. The variable domain in full, with the rest retrieved from reference TRBV5-6 and TRBJ2-7, is DAGVTQSPTHLIKTRGQQVTLRCSPKSGHDTVSWYQQALGQGPQFIFQYYEEEERQRGNFPDRFSGHQFPNYSSELNVNALLLGDSALYLCASSNSYEQYFGPGTRLTVT.

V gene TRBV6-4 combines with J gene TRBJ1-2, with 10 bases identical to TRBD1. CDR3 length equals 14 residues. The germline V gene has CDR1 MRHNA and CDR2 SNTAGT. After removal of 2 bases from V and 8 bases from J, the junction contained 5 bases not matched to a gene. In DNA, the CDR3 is TGTGCCAGCAGTGACCGGGGACAGGGGTTCGGCTACACCTTC. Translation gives CASSDRGQGFGYTF.

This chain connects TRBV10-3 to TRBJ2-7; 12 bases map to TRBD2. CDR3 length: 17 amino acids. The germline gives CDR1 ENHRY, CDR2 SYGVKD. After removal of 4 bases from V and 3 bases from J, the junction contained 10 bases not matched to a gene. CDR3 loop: CAISGPGLAGEVYEQYF. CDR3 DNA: TGTGCCATCAGTGGACCGGGACTAGCGGGTGAGGTCTACGAGCAGTACTTC.

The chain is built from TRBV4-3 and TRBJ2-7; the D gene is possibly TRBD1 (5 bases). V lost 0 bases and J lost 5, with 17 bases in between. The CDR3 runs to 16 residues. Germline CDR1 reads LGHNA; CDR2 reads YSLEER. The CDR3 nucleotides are TGCGCCAGCAGCCAAGACTTAGGGCAGGGTCCGGACGAGCAGTACTTC. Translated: CASSQDLGQGPDEQYF.

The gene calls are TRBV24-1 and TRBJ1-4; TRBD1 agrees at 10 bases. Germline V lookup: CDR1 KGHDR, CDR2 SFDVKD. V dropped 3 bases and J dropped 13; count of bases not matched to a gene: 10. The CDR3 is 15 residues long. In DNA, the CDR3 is TGTGCCACCAGTGATCCGGGACAGGGGACCAGGAGACTGTTTTTT. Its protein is CATSDPGQGTRRLFF.

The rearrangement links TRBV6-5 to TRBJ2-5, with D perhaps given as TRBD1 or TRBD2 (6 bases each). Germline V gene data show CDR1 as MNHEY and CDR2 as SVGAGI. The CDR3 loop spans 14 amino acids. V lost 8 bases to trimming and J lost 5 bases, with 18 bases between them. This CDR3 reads CASFSKGGGETQYF. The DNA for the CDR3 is TGTGCCAGCTTTTCAAAGGGGGGAGGCGAGACCCAGTACTTC.

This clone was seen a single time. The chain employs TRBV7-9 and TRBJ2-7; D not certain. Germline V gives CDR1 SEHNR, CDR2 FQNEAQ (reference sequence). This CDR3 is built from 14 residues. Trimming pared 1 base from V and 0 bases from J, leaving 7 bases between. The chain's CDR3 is CASSLGGLSYEQYF. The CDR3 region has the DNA TGTGCCAGCAGCTTAGGTGGTCTCTCCTACGAGCAGTACTTC.

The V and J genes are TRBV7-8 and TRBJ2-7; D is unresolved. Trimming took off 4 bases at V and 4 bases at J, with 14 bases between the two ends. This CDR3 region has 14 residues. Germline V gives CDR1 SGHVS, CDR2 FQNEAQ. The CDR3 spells CASSSDQFPYEQYF. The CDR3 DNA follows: TGTGCCAGCAGCTCGGACCAGTTTCCGTACGAGCAGTACTTC. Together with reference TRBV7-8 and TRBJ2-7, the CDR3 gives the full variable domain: GAGVSQSPRYKVAKRGQDVALRCDPISGHVSLFWYQQALGQGPEFLTYFQNEAQLDKSGLPSDRFFAERPEGSVSTLKIQRTQQEDSAVYLCASSSDQFPYEQYFGPGTRLTVT.